The present entry profiles one TCR beta chain with its context. The data derive from a study of blood T cells in healthy people across ages. Primers used in a second PCR of about 6 to 12 cycles were a sample-barcoded 5' primer and a J-beta primer mix. From the 5' RACE reads, TCRdb called clonotypes with MiXCR, one entry per CDR3 protein. The top ten hold under 4.5% of the sample, which has about 800,000 distinct CDR3 sequences, around 25% seen once. Isolated PBMCs totaled at least 6 million in each sample. The same sample was also studied in work on T cells of mothers and their children.

This TCR came from a boy between 10 and 17 years old in good health. The sample taken for sequencing was blood.

CDR3 nucleotides: TGTGCCAGCAGCTCCCCACTAGCTGGAAACACCATATATTTT. Translated: CASSSPLAGNTIYF. This chain joins TRBV12-3 or TRBV12-4 and TRBJ1-3; no clear D. The CDR3 is 14 amino acids. With 6 bases removed from V and 2 bases from J, the gap between germline ends came to 11 bases.